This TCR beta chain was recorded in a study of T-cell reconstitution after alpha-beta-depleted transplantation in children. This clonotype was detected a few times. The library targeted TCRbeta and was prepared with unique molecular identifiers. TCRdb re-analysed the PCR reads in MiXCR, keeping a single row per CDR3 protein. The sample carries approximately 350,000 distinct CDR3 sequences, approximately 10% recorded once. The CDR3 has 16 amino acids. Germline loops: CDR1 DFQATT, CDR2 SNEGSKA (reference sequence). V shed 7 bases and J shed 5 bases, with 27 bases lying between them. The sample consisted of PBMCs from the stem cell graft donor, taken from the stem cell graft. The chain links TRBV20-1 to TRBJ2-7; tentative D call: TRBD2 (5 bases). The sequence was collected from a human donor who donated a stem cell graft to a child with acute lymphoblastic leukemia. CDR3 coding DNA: TGCAGTGTCCGAATCCTGTCTAGCAAGCCGGAGGACGAGCAGTACTTC. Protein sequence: CSVRILSSKPEDEQYF.